The rows below give T cell receptor beta chains drawn from one sample of a study of human thymus T cells. The repertoire was sequenced with immunoSEQ multiplex PCR; TCRdb's copy has only in-frame clones and lacks some. The data show around 120,000 clones, over 85% seen once. The sequencing input was thymus tissue. The receptor source for this set is a boy younger than two with a congenital heart defect but otherwise immunologically healthy. Both conserved end residues are part of each CDR3. The D gene is left open where the match is weak. Only part of the rows carry a size: once, few, many, or a class if the clone is expanded.

v_call	j_call	d_call	clone_size	cdr3_aa	cdr3_nt
TRBV7-2	TRBJ2-3	TRBD2	once	CASSLGLAGGSDTQYF	TGTGCCAGCAGCTTAGGACTAGCGGGGGGTTCAGATACGCAGTATTTT
TRBV28	TRBJ2-7	-	-	CASRWGGLTSYEQYF	TGTGCCAGCAGGTGGGGGGGGCTCACTTCCTACGAGCAGTACTTC
TRBV9	TRBJ1-5	-	-	CASSLITPLPSQPQHF	TGTGCCAGCAGCCTAATTACCCCCTTGCCCTCTCAGCCCCAGCATTTT
TRBV29-1	TRBJ1-2	-	-	CSVDDGGHDYGYTF	TGCAGCGTTGATGACGGGGGGCATGACTATGGCTACACCTTC
TRBV5-1	TRBJ2-1	TRBD2	-	CASSFTAGGPVEQFF	TGCGCCAGCAGCTTTACAGCGGGGGGGCCGGTTGAGCAGTTCTTC
TRBV27	TRBJ1-6	-	-	CASSSSYNSPLHF	TGTGCCAGCAGTAGCTCCTATAATTCACCCCTCCACTTT
TRBV5-5	TRBJ2-7	-	once	CASSLIARHTYEQYF	TGTGCCAGCAGTTTAATCGCCAGACATACCTACGAGCAGTACTTC
TRBV11-2	TRBJ1-2	TRBD1	-	CASSGRGQGEDGYTF	TGTGCCAGCAGCGGCCGGGGACAGGGAGAAGATGGCTACACCTTC
TRBV5-4	TRBJ2-5	TRBD1	-	CASRIRDRVEETQYF	TGTGCCAGCAGGATCCGGGACAGGGTCGAAGAGACCCAGTACTTC
TRBV11-3	TRBJ2-2	TRBD1	-	CASSLDQGQGNTGELFF	TGTGCCAGCAGCTTAGATCAGGGACAGGGGAACACCGGGGAGCTGTTTTTT
TRBV28	TRBJ1-2	-	-	CASSFQNTNYGYTF	TGTGCCAGCAGTTTTCAGAATACTAACTATGGCTACACCTTC
TRBV5-6	TRBJ1-2	TRBD1	-	CASSGYLDRVDGYTF	TGTGCCAGCAGCGGCTACTTGGACAGGGTGGATGGCTACACCTTC
TRBV4-2	TRBJ1-5	TRBD1	-	CASSQVPPGQGSSNQPQHF	TGTGCCAGCAGCCAAGTTCCCCCAGGACAGGGGAGTAGCAATCAGCCCCAGCATTTT
TRBV11-2	TRBJ2-5	-	-	CASSLVKEEETQYF	TGTGCCAGCAGCTTAGTTAAGGAAGAAGAGACCCAGTACTTC
TRBV25-1	TRBJ1-4	-	-	CASSESGGAKAKPEKLFF	TGTGCCAGCAGTGAATCGGGGGGGGCTAAGGCCAAGCCCGAAAAACTGTTTTTT
TRBV2	TRBJ2-3	-	-	CASTIPDMPADTQYF	TGTGCCAGCACTATACCCGACATGCCCGCAGATACGCAGTATTTT
TRBV2	TRBJ1-2	-	-	CASSDKGGITGYTF	TGTGCCAGCAGTGATAAGGGTGGTATTACTGGCTACACCTTC
TRBV30	TRBJ1-6	TRBD1	-	CAWRENRGAASPLHF	TGTGCCTGGAGGGAAAACAGGGGTGCTGCGTCCCCCCTCCACTTT
TRBV5-1	TRBJ1-1	-	-	CASSLSPGYGAFF	TGCGCCAGCAGCCTAAGCCCAGGGTATGGCGCTTTCTTT
TRBV4-3	TRBJ1-5	-	-	CASSQDPGQPQHF	TGCGCCAGCAGCCAAGATCCGGGGCAGCCCCAGCATTTT
TRBV9	TRBJ1-2	-	few	CASSTGHIGDYGYTF	TGTGCCAGCAGCACAGGGCATATAGGGGACTATGGCTACACCTTC
TRBV19	TRBJ1-5	TRBD1	-	CASKGITGEGNQPQHF	TGTGCCAGTAAAGGAATAACAGGGGAGGGCAATCAGCCCCAGCATTTT
TRBV28	TRBJ1-5	-	once	CASKGQGLNQPQHF	TGTGCCAGTAAAGGCCAGGGGCTAAATCAGCCCCAGCATTTT
TRBV6-1	TRBJ2-1	TRBD2	-	CASSGLAGGPRISSYNEQFF	TGTGCCAGCAGTGGACTAGCGGGGGGACCCCGTATCAGCTCCTACAATGAGCAGTTCTTC
TRBV13	TRBJ2-7	TRBD1	-	CASSLGTELAYEQYF	TGTGCCAGCAGCCTCGGGACAGAACTGGCCTACGAGCAGTACTTC
TRBV7-9	TRBJ2-5	TRBD1	-	CASSVPTGDGETQYF	TGTGCCAGCAGCGTCCCTACAGGGGACGGCGAGACCCAGTACTTC
TRBV18	TRBJ1-1	-	-	CASSPRQAPDFTEAFF	TGTGCCAGCTCTCCTAGACAGGCACCGGACTTCACTGAAGCTTTCTTT
TRBV28	TRBJ2-5	-	once	CASSQERGKETQYF	TGTGCCAGCAGCCAGGAAAGGGGGAAGGAGACCCAGTACTTC
TRBV27	TRBJ2-1	-	-	CASSPDWDTNEQFF	TGTGCCAGCAGTCCCGACTGGGACACCAATGAGCAGTTCTTC
TRBV9	TRBJ2-5	TRBD2	-	CASSARASGAYQETQYF	TGTGCCAGCAGCGCGCGGGCTAGCGGGGCTTACCAAGAGACCCAGTACTTC
TRBV6-5	TRBJ1-2	TRBD1	-	CASSYSRDRVYGYTF	TGTGCCAGCAGTTACTCGAGGGACAGGGTCTATGGCTACACCTTC
TRBV4-3	TRBJ1-2	TRBD1	once	CASSLGQGLFYGYTF	TGCGCCAGCAGCCTCGGACAGGGACTCTTCTATGGCTACACCTTC
TRBV21-1	TRBJ2-7	-	-	CASSKRGGGSYEQYF	TGTGCCAGCAGCAAACGAGGTGGGGGCTCCTACGAGCAGTACTTC
TRBV4-1	TRBJ2-3	-	-	CASSQPPDSFSTDTQYF	TGCGCCAGCAGCCAACCCCCCGACAGCTTTAGCACAGATACGCAGTATTTT
TRBV6-6	TRBJ2-5	TRBD2	-	CASRTGTSGGQETQYF	TGTGCCAGCAGGACCGGGACTAGCGGGGGGCAAGAGACCCAGTACTTC
TRBV6-4	TRBJ2-4	TRBD1	-	CASSGGQFEGTKNIQYF	TGTGCCAGCAGTGGGGGACAGTTTGAAGGAACCAAAAACATTCAGTACTTC
TRBV14	TRBJ2-4	-	-	CASSPIGTAKNIQYF	TGTGCCAGCAGCCCTATTGGGACAGCCAAAAACATTCAGTACTTC
TRBV12-5	TRBJ2-7	-	-	CASGFRAGADLNQKSSYEQYF	TGTGCTAGTGGTTTTAGGGCAGGCGCGGACTTAAACCAAAAAAGCTCCTACGAGCAGTACTTC
TRBV9	TRBJ2-5	TRBD2	-	CASSPKPASGGPPSAQETQYF	TGTGCCAGCAGCCCCAAACCCGCTAGCGGGGGGCCACCGTCCGCCCAAGAGACCCAGTACTTC
TRBV27	TRBJ2-2	-	-	CASSLGGAGTGELFF	TGTGCCAGCAGTTTAGGGGGGGCAGGCACCGGGGAGCTGTTTTTT
TRBV5-4	TRBJ2-3	-	-	CASSPAGTDTQYF	TGTGCCAGCAGCCCCGCGGGAACAGATACGCAGTATTTT
TRBV18	TRBJ2-7	TRBD1	-	CASSPSPGQHSYEQYF	TGTGCCAGCTCACCATCCCCGGGACAGCACTCCTACGAGCAGTACTTC
TRBV11-2	TRBJ1-2	-	-	CASSLEGEYNYGYTF	TGTGCCAGCAGCTTAGAAGGGGAGTATAACTATGGCTACACCTTC
TRBV9	TRBJ1-6	-	-	CASSVEAEADSPLHF	TGTGCCAGCAGCGTAGAAGCAGAGGCAGATTCACCCCTCCACTTT
TRBV7-2	TRBJ1-2	-	-	CASSFLLKFGMSGYTF	TGTGCCAGCAGCTTCCTCTTAAAGTTTGGAATGAGTGGCTACACCTTC
TRBV28	TRBJ2-7	-	-	CASSPQAANYEQYF	TGTGCCAGCAGTCCCCAAGCGGCGAACTACGAGCAGTACTTC
TRBV7-2	TRBJ2-5	-	-	CASSLVSGETQYF	TGTGCCAGCAGCTTAGTGAGCGGAGAGACCCAGTACTTC
TRBV4-1	TRBJ2-7	-	-	CASSQATGGSHEQYF	TGCGCCAGCAGCCAAGCGACAGGTGGAAGCCACGAGCAGTACTTC
TRBV6-1	TRBJ1-2	-	-	CASTNLGGPEYGYTF	TGTGCCAGCACCAACCTGGGGGGGCCGGAATATGGCTACACCTTC
TRBV28	TRBJ1-6	TRBD1	-	CASSLPAGTGNSPLHF	TGTGCCAGCAGTTTACCGGCCGGGACAGGGAATTCACCCCTCCACTTT
TRBV6-5	TRBJ2-5	-	once	CASSRQNETQYF	TGTGCCAGCAGCCGACAGAATGAGACCCAGTACTTC
TRBV15	TRBJ1-2	-	-	CATSRAQWGGYTF	TGTGCCACCAGCAGAGCGCAGTGGGGAGGCTACACCTTC
TRBV7-9	TRBJ2-7	TRBD2	-	CASSSSIKLSGFYEQYF	TGTGCCAGCAGCTCCTCCATAAAGCTTAGCGGGTTCTACGAGCAGTACTTC
TRBV5-1	TRBJ2-3	-	-	CASSLEQVIVTDTQYF	TGCGCCAGCAGCTTGGAGCAGGTCATAGTCACAGATACGCAGTATTTT
TRBV7-2	TRBJ2-5	TRBD2	-	CASSSRTSGGAETQYF	TGTGCCAGCAGCTCTCGGACTAGCGGGGGGGCGGAGACCCAGTACTTC
TRBV11-3	TRBJ2-7	-	-	CASSRTRDYEQYF	TGTGCCAGCAGCCGCACCAGGGACTACGAGCAGTACTTC
TRBV7-8	TRBJ1-3	-	-	CASSLHSLSGNTIYF	TGTGCCAGCAGCTTACATTCCCTCTCTGGAAACACCATATATTTT
TRBV28	TRBJ1-1	TRBD1	few	CASSPGGMNTEAFF	TGTGCCAGCAGTCCAGGGGGCATGAACACTGAAGCTTTCTTT
TRBV7-6	TRBJ2-7	-	-	CASSSRAGFTYEQYF	TGTGCCAGCAGCTCCCGCGCCGGGTTCACCTACGAGCAGTACTTC